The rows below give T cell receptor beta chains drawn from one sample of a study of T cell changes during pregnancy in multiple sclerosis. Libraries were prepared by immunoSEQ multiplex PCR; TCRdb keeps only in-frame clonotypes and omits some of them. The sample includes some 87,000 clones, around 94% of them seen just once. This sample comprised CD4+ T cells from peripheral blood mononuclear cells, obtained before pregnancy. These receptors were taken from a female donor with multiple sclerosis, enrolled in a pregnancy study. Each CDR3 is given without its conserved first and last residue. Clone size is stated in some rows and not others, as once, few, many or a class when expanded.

cdr3_aa: ASSGTATGELF; v_call: TRBV18; clone_size: .
cdr3_aa: ASSPTVFNEQF; v_call: TRBV2; clone_size: .
cdr3_aa: ASSGQGARNSPLH; v_call: TRBV9; clone_size: .
cdr3_aa: ASSSQGYEQY; v_call: TRBV27; clone_size: .
cdr3_aa: AISDHRDSRSNYGYT; v_call: TRBV10-3; clone_size: .
cdr3_aa: ASRRDSNTGELF; v_call: TRBV6-1; clone_size: .
cdr3_aa: AISGGSEQY; v_call: TRBV10-3; clone_size: .
cdr3_aa: APRGLGGELF; v_call: TRBV23-1; clone_size: .
cdr3_aa: ASTAQGFYGYT; v_call: TRBV19; clone_size: once
cdr3_aa: ASSQGDRGSYEQY; v_call: TRBV4-1; clone_size: .
cdr3_aa: ASSLGAGDIYEQY; v_call: TRBV7-8; clone_size: .
cdr3_aa: ASSFLQGGTGELF; v_call: TRBV28; clone_size: once
cdr3_aa: ASSLFAGGRNYGYT; v_call: TRBV7-3; clone_size: .
cdr3_aa: ASRPVSGYNSPLH; v_call: TRBV7-2; clone_size: .
cdr3_aa: ASSTSGGNYGYT; v_call: TRBV2; clone_size: .
cdr3_aa: ASSFSGVNEKLF; v_call: TRBV5-5; clone_size: .
cdr3_aa: ASSLGLAGGPGELF; v_call: TRBV5-4; clone_size: .
cdr3_aa: ASSDDTPDRSEQY; v_call: TRBV2; clone_size: .
cdr3_aa: ASSLGFVPRGGELF; v_call: TRBV7-2; clone_size: .
cdr3_aa: ASSGSRGSGNTIY; v_call: TRBV9; clone_size: .
cdr3_aa: ASRLYMNTEAF; v_call: TRBV2; clone_size: .
cdr3_aa: AWSVGRTSGVPYEQF; v_call: TRBV30; clone_size: .
cdr3_aa: ASSALAGSGNTIY; v_call: TRBV2; clone_size: .
cdr3_aa: ASSFDTYGYT; v_call: TRBV7-2; clone_size: few
cdr3_aa: ASSRDSKDTQY; v_call: TRBV2; clone_size: .
cdr3_aa: ASSPGTGKETQY; v_call: TRBV6-1; clone_size: .
cdr3_aa: ASSRSTNEKLF; v_call: TRBV7-9; clone_size: once
cdr3_aa: ASSIGSGDPMGAEQY; v_call: TRBV19; clone_size: .
cdr3_aa: ASSLQRALGGELF; v_call: TRBV27; clone_size: .
cdr3_aa: ASSPPGLGPSYTQY; v_call: TRBV9; clone_size: .
cdr3_aa: ASSHGQQNIQY; v_call: TRBV18; clone_size: .
cdr3_aa: SVEPLSKTGVGTEAF; v_call: TRBV29-1; clone_size: .
cdr3_aa: ASSIPGSGYT; v_call: TRBV19; clone_size: .
cdr3_aa: ASSYSRQGTEAF; v_call: TRBV7-2; clone_size: few
cdr3_aa: ASSLAGRVGYT; v_call: TRBV27; clone_size: .
cdr3_aa: ASSLGPDRDYT; v_call: TRBV11-2; clone_size: .
cdr3_aa: ASSLGQGNTEAF; v_call: TRBV7-9; clone_size: .
cdr3_aa: ATSRDHTSRNTGELF; v_call: TRBV15; clone_size: .
cdr3_aa: ASSLVRGSRLNTEAF; v_call: TRBV11-2; clone_size: .
cdr3_aa: ASSLAGGVTYEQY; v_call: TRBV5-4; clone_size: .
cdr3_aa: ASSSGTGNNEQF; v_call: TRBV7-9; clone_size: .
cdr3_aa: ASSPGQGVRSPLH; v_call: TRBV6-5; clone_size: .
cdr3_aa: ASSPRWVYDEQY; v_call: TRBV7-9; clone_size: .
cdr3_aa: ASSAVGANVLT; v_call: TRBV7-9; clone_size: .
cdr3_aa: ASSLSRAHEQY; v_call: TRBV7-6; clone_size: .
cdr3_aa: ASSGGRGETQY; v_call: TRBV5-1; clone_size: .
cdr3_aa: ASSFRGRENYEQY; v_call: TRBV7-2; clone_size: .